This TCR beta chain came from a study of blood T cells in healthy people across ages. This clonotype was observed many times. Antigen specificity is unknown. The CDR3 is 15 amino acids. The V and J ends lost 3 bases and 1 base, in that order; junction bases with no gene match: 3. Germline V lookup: CDR1 SGHTA, CDR2 FQGNSA. Primed by a sample-barcoded 5' primer and a J-beta primer mix, a second PCR proceeded for about 7 to 12 cycles. Each cDNA molecule, via a template-switch adaptor with 12 random nucleotides, was tagged. Each CDR3 protein is one row after TCRdb ran MiXCR on the 5' RACE reads. This table holds 550,000 to 600,000 distinct CDR3 sequences, 25% to 30% found once. Study results and limitations: Older age went with lower TCR beta diversity per million T cells, in a roughly linear way. Possibly, changes in expanded clonotypes were confounded because donor CMV status was unknown.

The study drew donors from healthy Caucasian individuals in Russia aged roughly 6 to 90. The sample consisted of blood. The rearrangement uses TRBV7-2 and TRBJ2-3; 8 nucleotides line up with TRBD2. This TCR was sampled from a woman aged 70-85 years in good health. Written as DNA, the CDR3 is TGTGCCAGCAGCTTGACGGGGGGGCGCACAGATACGCAGTATTTT. This gives the protein CASSLTGGRTDTQYF.